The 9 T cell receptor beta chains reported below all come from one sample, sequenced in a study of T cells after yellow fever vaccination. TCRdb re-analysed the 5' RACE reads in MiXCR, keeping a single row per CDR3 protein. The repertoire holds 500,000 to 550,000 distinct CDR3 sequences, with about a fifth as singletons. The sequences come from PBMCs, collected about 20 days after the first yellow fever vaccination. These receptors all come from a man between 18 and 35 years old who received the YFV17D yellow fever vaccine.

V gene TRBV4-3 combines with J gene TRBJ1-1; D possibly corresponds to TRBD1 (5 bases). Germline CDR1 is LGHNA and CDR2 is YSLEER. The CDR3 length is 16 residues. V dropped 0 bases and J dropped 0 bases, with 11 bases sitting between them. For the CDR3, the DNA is TGCGCCAGCAGCCAAGACTGGGGGAAGGTGAACACTGAAGCTTTCTTT. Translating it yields CASSQDWGKVNTEAFF.

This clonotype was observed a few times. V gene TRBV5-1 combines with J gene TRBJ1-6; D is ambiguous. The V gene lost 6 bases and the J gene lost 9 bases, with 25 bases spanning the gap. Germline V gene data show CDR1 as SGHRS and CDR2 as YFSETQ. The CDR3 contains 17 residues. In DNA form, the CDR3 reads TGCGCCAGCAAGATCGGAGGGTTAGAGTTCCTGTTTTCACCCCTCCACTTT. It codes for CASKIGGLEFLFSPLHF.

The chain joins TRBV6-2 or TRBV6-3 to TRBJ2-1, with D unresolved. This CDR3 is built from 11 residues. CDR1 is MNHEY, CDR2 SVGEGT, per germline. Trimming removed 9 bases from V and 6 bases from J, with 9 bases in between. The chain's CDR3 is CASSTSNEQFF. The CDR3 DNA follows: TGTGCCAGTAGCACCTCCAATGAGCAGTTCTTC.

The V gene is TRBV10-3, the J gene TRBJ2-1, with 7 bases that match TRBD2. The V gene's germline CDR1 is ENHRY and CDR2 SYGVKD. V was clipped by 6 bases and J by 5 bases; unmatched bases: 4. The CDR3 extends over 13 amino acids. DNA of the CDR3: TGTGCCATCAGCGGGACTACCAACAATGAGCAGTTCTTC. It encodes CAISGTTNNEQFF.

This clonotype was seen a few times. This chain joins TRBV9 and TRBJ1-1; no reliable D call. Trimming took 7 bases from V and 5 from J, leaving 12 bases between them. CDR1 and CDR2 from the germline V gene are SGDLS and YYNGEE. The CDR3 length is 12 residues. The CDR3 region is CASGIGDTEAFF. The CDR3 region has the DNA TGTGCCAGCGGCATCGGGGATACTGAAGCTTTCTTT.

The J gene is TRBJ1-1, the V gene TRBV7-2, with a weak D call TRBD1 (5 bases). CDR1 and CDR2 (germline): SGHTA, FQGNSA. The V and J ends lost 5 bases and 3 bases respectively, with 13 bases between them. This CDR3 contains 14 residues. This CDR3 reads CASSMPRAHTEAFF. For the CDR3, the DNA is TGTGCCAGCAGCATGCCCAGGGCTCACACTGAAGCTTTCTTT.

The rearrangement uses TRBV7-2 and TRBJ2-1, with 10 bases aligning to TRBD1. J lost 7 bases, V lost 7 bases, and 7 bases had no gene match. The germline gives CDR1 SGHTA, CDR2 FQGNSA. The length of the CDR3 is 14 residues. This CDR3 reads CASTRDRGWNEQFF. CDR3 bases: TGTGCCAGCACGCGGGACAGGGGTTGGAATGAGCAGTTCTTC.

CDR3 sequence reads: CASSLGQGFNEKLFF. Written as DNA, the CDR3 is TGTGCCAGCAGCTTAGGCCAGGGGTTTAATGAAAAACTGTTTTTT. V is TRBV7-2 and J is TRBJ1-4; D perhaps matches TRBD1 (6 bases). Trimming left V 1 base short and J 4 bases short, with 10 bases between. This CDR3 has 15 amino acids. Germline-derived CDR1 and CDR2 are SGHTA and FQGNSA.

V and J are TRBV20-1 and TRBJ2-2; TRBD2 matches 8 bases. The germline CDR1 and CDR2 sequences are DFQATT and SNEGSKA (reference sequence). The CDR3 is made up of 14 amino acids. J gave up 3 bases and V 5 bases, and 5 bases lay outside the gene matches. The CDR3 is CSAPGRVHTGELFF. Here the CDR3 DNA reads TGCAGTGCTCCCGGGAGGGTTCACACCGGGGAGCTGTTTTTT.